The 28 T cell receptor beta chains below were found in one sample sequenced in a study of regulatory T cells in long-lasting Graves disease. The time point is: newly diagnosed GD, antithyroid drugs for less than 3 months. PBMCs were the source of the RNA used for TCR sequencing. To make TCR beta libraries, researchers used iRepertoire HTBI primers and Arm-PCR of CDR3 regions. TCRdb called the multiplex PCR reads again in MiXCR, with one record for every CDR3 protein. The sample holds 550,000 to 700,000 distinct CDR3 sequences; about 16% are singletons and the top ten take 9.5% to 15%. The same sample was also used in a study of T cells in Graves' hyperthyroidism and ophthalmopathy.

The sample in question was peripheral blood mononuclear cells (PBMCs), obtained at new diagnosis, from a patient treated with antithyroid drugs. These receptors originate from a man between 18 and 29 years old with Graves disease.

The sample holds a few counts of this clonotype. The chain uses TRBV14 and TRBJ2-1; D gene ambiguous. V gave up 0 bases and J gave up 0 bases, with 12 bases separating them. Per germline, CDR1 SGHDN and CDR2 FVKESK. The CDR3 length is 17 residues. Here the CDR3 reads CASSQDLWGNSYNEQFF. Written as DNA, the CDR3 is TGTGCCAGCAGCCAAGACCTTTGGGGTAACTCCTACAATGAGCAGTTCTTC.

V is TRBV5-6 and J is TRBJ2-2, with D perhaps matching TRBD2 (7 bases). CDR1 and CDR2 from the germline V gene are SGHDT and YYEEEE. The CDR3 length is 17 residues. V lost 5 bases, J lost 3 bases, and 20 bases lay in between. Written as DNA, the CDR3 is TGTGCCAGCAGACCGTTAGTCCGGGGGGCGCACACCGGGGAGCTGTTTTTT. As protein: CASRPLVRGAHTGELFF.

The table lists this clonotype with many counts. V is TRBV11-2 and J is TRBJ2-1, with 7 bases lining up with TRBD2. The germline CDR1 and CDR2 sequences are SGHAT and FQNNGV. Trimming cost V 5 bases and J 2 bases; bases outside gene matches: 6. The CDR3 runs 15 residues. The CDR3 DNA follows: TGTGCCAGCAGCCATACTAGCGCAGCCTACAATGAGCAGTTCTTC. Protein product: CASSHTSAAYNEQFF.

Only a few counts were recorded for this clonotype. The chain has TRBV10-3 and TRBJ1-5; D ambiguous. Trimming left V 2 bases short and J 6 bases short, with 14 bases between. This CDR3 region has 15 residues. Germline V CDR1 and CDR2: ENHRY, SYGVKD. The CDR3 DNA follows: TGTGCCATCAGTGAGGTCGGAGGGATGGGTCAGCCCCAGCATTTT. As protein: CAISEVGGMGQPQHF.

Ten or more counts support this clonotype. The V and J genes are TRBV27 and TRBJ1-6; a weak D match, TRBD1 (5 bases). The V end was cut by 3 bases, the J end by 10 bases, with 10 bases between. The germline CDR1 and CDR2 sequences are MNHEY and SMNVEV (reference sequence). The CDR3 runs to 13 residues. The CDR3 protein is CASSLAWGSPLHF. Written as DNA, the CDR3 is TGTGCCAGCAGTTTGGCTTGGGGGTCACCCCTCCACTTT.

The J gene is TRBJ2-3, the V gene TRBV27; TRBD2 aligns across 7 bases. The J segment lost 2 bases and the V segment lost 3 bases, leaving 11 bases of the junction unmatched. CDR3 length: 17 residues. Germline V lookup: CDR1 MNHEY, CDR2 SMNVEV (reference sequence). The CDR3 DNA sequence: TGTGCCAGCAGTTTCTACCGGGGGGAGCTCCCCACAGATACGCAGTATTTT. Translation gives CASSFYRGELPTDTQYF.

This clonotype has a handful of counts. CDR3: CASSRGSRADTQYF. The CDR3 nucleotides are TGTGCCAGCAGCCGGGGGTCTCGGGCGGATACGCAGTATTTT. V usage is TRBV13 and J usage is TRBJ2-3, with a possible D match to TRBD2 (6 bases). The CDR3 is 14 amino acids. Germline-derived CDR1 and CDR2 are PRHDT and FYEKMQ (reference sequence). V was clipped by 5 bases and J by 6 bases, with 15 bases between them.

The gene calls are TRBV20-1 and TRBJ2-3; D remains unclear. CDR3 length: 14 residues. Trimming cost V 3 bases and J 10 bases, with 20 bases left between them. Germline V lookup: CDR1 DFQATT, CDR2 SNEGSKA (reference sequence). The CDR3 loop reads CSASTTTPGRAQYF. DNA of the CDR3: TGCAGTGCTAGCACTACCACCCCGGGTAGGGCGCAGTATTTT.

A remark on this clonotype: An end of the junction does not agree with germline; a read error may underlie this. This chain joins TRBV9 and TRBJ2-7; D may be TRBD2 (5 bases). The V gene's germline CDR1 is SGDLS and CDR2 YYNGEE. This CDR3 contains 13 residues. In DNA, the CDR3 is TGTGCCAGCAGCGAGGAGGTCTCCGACGAGCAGTACTTC. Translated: CASSEEVSDEQYF.

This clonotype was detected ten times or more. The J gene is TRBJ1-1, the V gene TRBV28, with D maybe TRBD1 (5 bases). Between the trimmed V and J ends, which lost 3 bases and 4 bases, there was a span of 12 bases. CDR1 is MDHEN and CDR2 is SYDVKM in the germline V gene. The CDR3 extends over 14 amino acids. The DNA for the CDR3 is TGTGCCAGCAGTTTTGGGGCGGGGGGCACTGAAGCTTTCTTT. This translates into CASSFGAGGTEAFF.

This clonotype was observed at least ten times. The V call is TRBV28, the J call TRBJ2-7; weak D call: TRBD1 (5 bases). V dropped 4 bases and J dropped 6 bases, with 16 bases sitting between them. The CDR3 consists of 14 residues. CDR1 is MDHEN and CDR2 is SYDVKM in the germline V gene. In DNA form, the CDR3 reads TGTGCCAGCAGTTCCCCAGGGCGCCTAGTCGAGCAGTACTTC. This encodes CASSSPGRLVEQYF. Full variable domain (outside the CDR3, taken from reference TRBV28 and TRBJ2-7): DVKVTQSSRYLVKRTGEKVFLECVQDMDHENMFWYRQDPGLGLRLIYFSYDVKMKEKGDIPEGYSVSREKKERFSLILESASTNQTSMYLCASSSPGRLVEQYFGPGTRLTVT.

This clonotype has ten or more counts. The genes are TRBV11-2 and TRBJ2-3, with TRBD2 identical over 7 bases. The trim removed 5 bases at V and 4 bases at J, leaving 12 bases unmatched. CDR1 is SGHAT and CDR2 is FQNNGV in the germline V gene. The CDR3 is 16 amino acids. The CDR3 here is CASSASSGPRADTQYF. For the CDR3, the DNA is TGTGCCAGCAGCGCTTCTAGCGGCCCACGGGCAGATACGCAGTATTTT. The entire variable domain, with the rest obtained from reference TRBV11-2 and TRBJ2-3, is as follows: EAGVAQSPRYKIIEKRQSVAFWCNPISGHATLYWYQQILGQGPKLLIQFQNNGVVDDSQLPKDRFSAERLKGVDSTLKIQPAKLEDSAVYLCASSASSGPRADTQYFGPGTRLTVL.

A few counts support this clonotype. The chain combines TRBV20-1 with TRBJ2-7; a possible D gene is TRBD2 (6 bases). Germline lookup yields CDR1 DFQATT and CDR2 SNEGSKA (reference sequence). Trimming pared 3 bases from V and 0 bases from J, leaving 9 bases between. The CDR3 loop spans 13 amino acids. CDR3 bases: TGCAGTGCTAGCAAGGGACTCTCCTACGAGCAGTACTTC. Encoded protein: CSASKGLSYEQYF.

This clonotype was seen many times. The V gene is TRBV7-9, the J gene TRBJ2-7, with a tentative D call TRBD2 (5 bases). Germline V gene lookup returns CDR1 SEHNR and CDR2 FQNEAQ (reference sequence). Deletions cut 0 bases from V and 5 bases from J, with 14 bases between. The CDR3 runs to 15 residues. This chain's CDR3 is CASSLAGNRVDEQYF. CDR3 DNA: TGTGCCAGCAGCTTAGCCGGGAATAGGGTAGACGAGCAGTACTTC.

This CDR3 is CASSFYGEAVEQFF. The CDR3 DNA is TGTGCCAGCAGTTTTTACGGGGAGGCAGTTGAGCAGTTCTTC. The genes are TRBV12-3 or TRBV12-4 and TRBJ2-1; D is possibly TRBD2 (6 bases). The CDR3 is 14 amino acids. Trimming cost V 3 bases and J 9 bases, with 15 bases left between them.

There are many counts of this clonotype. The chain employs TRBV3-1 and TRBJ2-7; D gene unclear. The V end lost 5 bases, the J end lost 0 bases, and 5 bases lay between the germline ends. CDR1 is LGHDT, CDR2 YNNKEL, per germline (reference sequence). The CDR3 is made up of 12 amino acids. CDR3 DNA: TGTGCCAGCAGCGTCACCTCCTACGAGCAGTACTTC. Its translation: CASSVTSYEQYF.

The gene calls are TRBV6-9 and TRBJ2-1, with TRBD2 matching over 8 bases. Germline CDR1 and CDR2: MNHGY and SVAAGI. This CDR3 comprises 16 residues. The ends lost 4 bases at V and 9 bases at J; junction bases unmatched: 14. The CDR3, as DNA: TGTGCCAGCAGTTCCGGGGCGGGAGGCCCTCGCGTTGAGCAGTTCTTC. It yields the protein CASSSGAGGPRVEQFF.

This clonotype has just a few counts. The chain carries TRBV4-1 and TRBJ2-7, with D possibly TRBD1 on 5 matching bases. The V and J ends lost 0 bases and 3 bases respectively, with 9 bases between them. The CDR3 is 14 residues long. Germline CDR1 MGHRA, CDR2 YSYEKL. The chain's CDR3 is CASSQDRDYYEQYF. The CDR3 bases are TGCGCCAGCAGCCAAGACAGGGATTACTACGAGCAGTACTTC.

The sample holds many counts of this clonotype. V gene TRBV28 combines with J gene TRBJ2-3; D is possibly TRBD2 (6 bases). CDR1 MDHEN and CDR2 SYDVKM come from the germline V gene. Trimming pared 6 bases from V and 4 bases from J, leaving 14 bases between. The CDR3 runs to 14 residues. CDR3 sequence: CASSPGGASDTQYF. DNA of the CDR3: TGTGCCAGCAGCCCTGGAGGGGCCTCAGATACGCAGTATTTT.

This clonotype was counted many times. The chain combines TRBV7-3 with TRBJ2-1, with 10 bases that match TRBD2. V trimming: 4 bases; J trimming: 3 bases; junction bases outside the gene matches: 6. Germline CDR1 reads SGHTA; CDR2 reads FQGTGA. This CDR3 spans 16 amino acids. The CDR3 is CASSSGRTSGYNEQFF. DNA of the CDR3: TGTGCCAGCAGCTCCGGTAGGACTAGCGGCTACAATGAGCAGTTCTTC.

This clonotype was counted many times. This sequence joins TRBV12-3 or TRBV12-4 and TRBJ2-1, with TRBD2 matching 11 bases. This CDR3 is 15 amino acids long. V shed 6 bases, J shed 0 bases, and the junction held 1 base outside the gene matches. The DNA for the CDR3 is TGTGCCAGCAGGGGACTAGCGGACTCCTACAATGAGCAGTTCTTC. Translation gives CASRGLADSYNEQFF.

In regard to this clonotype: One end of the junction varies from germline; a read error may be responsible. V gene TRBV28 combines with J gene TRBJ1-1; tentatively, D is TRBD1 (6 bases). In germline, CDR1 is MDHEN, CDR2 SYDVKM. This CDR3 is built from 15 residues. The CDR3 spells CASSLAGTTNTEASF. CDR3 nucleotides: TGTGCCAGCAGTTTAGCCGGGACAACGAACACTGAAGCTTCCTTT.

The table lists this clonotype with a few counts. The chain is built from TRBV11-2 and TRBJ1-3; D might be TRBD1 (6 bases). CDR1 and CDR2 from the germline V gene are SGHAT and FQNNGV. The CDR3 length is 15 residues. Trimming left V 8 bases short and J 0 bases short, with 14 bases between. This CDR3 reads CASSLTGYSGNTIYF. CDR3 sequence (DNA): TGTGCCAGCTCCCTGACAGGATACTCTGGAAACACCATATATTTT. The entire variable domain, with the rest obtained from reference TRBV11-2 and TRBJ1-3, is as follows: EAGVAQSPRYKIIEKRQSVAFWCNPISGHATLYWYQQILGQGPKLLIQFQNNGVVDDSQLPKDRFSAERLKGVDSTLKIQPAKLEDSAVYLCASSLTGYSGNTIYFGEGSWLTVV.

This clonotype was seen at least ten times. The DNA for the CDR3 is TGCAGATTACCTAGGGCCCCTCTCTACAATGAGCAGTTCTTC. It specifies CRLPRAPLYNEQFF. The genes are TRBV20-1 and TRBJ2-1; D is unclear. The V gene's germline CDR1 is DFQATT and CDR2 SNEGSKA (reference sequence). The CDR3 is made up of 14 amino acids.

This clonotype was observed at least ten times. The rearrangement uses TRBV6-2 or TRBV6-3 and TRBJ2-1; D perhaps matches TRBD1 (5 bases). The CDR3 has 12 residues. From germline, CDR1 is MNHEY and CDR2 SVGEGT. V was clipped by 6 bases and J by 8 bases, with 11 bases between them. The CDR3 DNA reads TGTGCCAGCAGGGGGCTCGTGGATGAGCAGTTCTTC. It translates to CASRGLVDEQFF.

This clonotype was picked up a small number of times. CDR3 protein: CASSGLALRSGELFF. CDR3 DNA: TGTGCCAGCAGTGGATTGGCCCTCCGTTCCGGGGAGCTGTTTTTT. This chain uses TRBV2 with TRBJ2-2; D not certain. This CDR3 region has 15 residues. Germline lookup yields CDR1 SNHLY and CDR2 FYNNEI. V lost 4 bases and J lost 6, with 15 bases in between.

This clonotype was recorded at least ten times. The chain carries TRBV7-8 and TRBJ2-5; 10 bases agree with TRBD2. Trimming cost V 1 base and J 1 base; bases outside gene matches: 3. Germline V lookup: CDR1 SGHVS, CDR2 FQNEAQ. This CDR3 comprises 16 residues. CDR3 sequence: CASSLGGLATQETQYF. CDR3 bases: TGTGCCAGCAGCTTAGGGGGACTAGCGACCCAAGAGACCCAGTACTTC.

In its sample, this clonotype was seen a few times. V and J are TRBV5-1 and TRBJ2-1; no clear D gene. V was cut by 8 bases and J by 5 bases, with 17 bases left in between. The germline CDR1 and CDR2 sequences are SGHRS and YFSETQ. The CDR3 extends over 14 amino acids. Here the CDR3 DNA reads TGCGCCAGTGCAGTCGGAACAAATGACAATGAGCAGTTCTTC. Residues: CASAVGTNDNEQFF. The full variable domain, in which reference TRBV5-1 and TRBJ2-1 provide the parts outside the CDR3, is KAGVTQTPRYLIKTRGQQVTLSCSPISGHRSVSWYQQTPGQGLQFLFEYFSETQRNKGNFPGRFSGRQFSNSRSEMNVSTLELGDSALYLCASAVGTNDNEQFFGPGTRLTVL.